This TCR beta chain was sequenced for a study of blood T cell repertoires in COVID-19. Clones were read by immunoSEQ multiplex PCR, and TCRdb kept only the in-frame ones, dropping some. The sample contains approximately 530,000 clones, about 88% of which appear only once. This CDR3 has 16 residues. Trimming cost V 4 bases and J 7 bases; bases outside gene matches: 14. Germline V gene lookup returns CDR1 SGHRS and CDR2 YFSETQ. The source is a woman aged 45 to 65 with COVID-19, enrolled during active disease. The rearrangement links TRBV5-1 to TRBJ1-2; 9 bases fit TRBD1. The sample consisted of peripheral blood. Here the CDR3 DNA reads TGCGCCAGCAGCCACGGGACAGGGCGCAGTACAGGTGGCTACACCTTC. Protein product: CASSHGTGRSTGGYTF.